These T cell receptor beta chains were read from a single sample in a study of Ad26.COV2.S vaccination and SARS-CoV-2 variants. TCRdb's copy holds only in-frame clones and misses some; the assay was immunoSEQ multiplex PCR. In the table there are approximately 400,000 clones, 83% of which are singletons. The sample was peripheral blood, taken in a trial of Ad26.COV2.S vaccine versus placebo. The origin of the receptors is a person aged 18-65 years who received the Ad26.COV2.S COVID-19 vaccine or a placebo. CDR3s include the opening cysteine and the closing phenylalanine or tryptophan. D genes are given only for firm matches. Some rows mark clone size as missing; the rest say once, few, many or name a class of expanded clone.

-	-	TRBJ1-1	TRBV29-1	TGCAGCGTTGTCCGCTGGGGGTTGGGTACTGAAGCTTTCTTT	CSVVRWGLGTEAFF
TRBD1	once	TRBJ2-7	TRBV10-2	TGCGCCAGCAGTTCCGGGACAGGGGTCGCGGGCGAGCAGTACTTC	CASSSGTGVAGEQYF
TRBD1	-	TRBJ2-5	TRBV12-5	TGTGCTAGTGGGGGGACAGGGAAAGAGACCCAGTACTTC	CASGGTGKETQYF
-	-	TRBJ1-1	TRBV19	TGTGCCAGTAGTGCACTACAGACTGAAGCTTTCTTT	CASSALQTEAFF
TRBD2	-	TRBJ2-3	TRBV24-1	TGTGCCACCAGTGATTTGCGGGGGGGCGCAGATACGCAGTATTTT	CATSDLRGGADTQYF
TRBD2	few	TRBJ2-2	TRBV29-1	TGCAGCGCCGGGGGGTACACCGGGGAGCTGTTTTTT	CSAGGYTGELFF
-	-	TRBJ1-6	TRBV18	TGTGCCAGCTCACCAGGGGGGGGGAACTCACCCCTCCACTTT	CASSPGGGNSPLHF
-	-	TRBJ2-7	TRBV27	TGTGCCAGCACCCAACGGGCGGGTTTTTACGAGCAGTACTTC	CASTQRAGFYEQYF
-	-	TRBJ2-7	TRBV2	TGTGCCAGCAGTGAAGGGGCCACTCTCTACGAGCAGTACTTC	CASSEGATLYEQYF
TRBD1	-	TRBJ1-2	TRBV4-2	TGTGCCAGCAGCCAAGCTGCCACAGGGGGTTTTTATGGCTACACCTTC	CASSQAATGGFYGYTF
TRBD1	-	TRBJ1-2	TRBV19	TGTGCCAGTAGTGCGGACAGGGTGGATGGCTACACCTTC	CASSADRVDGYTF
TRBD2	-	TRBJ2-1	TRBV6-5	TGTGCCAGCAGTTCTCTCCTAGCGGCTAATTACAATGAGCAGTTCTTC	CASSSLLAANYNEQFF
TRBD1	-	TRBJ1-2	TRBV5-1	TGCGCCAGCAGCCAGACAGGGAACTATGGCTACACCTTC	CASSQTGNYGYTF
TRBD1	-	TRBJ2-5	TRBV24-1	TGTGCCACCAGTGACCCGACAGGGCCTAAAGAGACCCAGTACTTC	CATSDPTGPKETQYF